This T cell receptor beta chain was retrieved from a study of shared clonotypes between healthy human individuals. This CDR3 region has 14 residues. Germline-derived CDR1 and CDR2 are SQVTM and ANQGSEA. Trimming took 3 bases from V and 3 from J, leaving 12 bases between them. On this clone: Its antigen is undetermined.

Study-level findings and limits: Around 5% was the fraction of naive CD4 clonotypes found shared across several donors. Against clonotypes common to all four donors, non-shared ones had lower generation probabilities.

Terminally differentiated effector memory CD45RA+ cells were excluded by CCR7 positive selection of CD45RO-negative cells. Every one of the donors was a Caucasian adult that lived in Nashville, Tennessee. Source study methods: Junction-only immunoSEQ sequences carried no quality scores, so filtering differed. The assay was immunoSEQ multiplex PCR, and TCRdb's table has in-frame clones only and misses some. The DNA was the basis for D and trimming; V, J and clone size are from that table. The sample includes a few million clones, about 94% of them seen just once. The V and J genes are TRBV29-1 and TRBJ2-1; D perhaps matches TRBD2 (6 bases). The clonotype comes from a man between 18 and 35 years old in good health. Some clones in this sample may be carry-over from other donors' samples. The specimen sequenced was naive CD8+ T cells from PBMCs. CDR3 nucleotides: TGCAGCGTTGACGGGACTGCCCACTACAATGAGCAGTTCTTC. Protein sequence: CSVDGTAHYNEQFF.